A selection of T cell receptor beta chains follows, all from one sample in a study of human T cells and chemical hapten exposure. TCRdb redid the calling of the RACE reads with MiXCR, one entry per CDR3 protein. Of fewer than 100,000 distinct CDR3 sequences detected, roughly 10% appear once; the ten largest clones hold 1.1%. Source: whole blood, taken in connection with sensitization to the hapten diphenylcyclopropenone (DPC). The receptors were gathered from a woman under 40 with alopecia areata. Some clones in this sample may be carry-over from other donors' samples. CDR3s include the opening cysteine and the closing phenylalanine or tryptophan. The D gene is left open where the match is weak. Clone size is not always given. Where it is, it says once, few, many or a class for expanded clones.

j_call	clone_size	d_call	v_call	cdr3_nt	cdr3_aa
TRBJ2-2	few	TRBD2	TRBV20-1	TGCAGTGCTATATTAGCGGGAGGACGGGGGAACACCGGGGAGCTGTTTTTT	CSAILAGGRGNTGELFF
TRBJ1-2	few	.	TRBV5-6	TGTGCCAGCAGTCCTTCTGGGAGCCGAAGATATGGCTACACCTTC	CASSPSGSRRYGYTF
TRBJ2-5	many	TRBD1	TRBV20-1	TGCAGTGCTTTTCCCCTGGAGCCCAGGGGGCTAGGAGGAGCACTCCAAGAGACCCAGTACTTC	CSAFPLEPRGLGGALQETQYF
TRBJ2-1	.	TRBD2	TRBV10-3	TGTGCCATCAGGGAGGTCCCAGCGGGGGGCACTATAAAAAACAATGAGCAGTTCTTC	CAIREVPAGGTIKNNEQFF
TRBJ2-2	.	.	TRBV11-2	TGTGCCAGCAGCCCCCCTGGGGGGACCGGGGAGCTGTTTTTT	CASSPPGGTGELFF
TRBJ2-3	many	TRBD2	TRBV6-5	TGTGCCAGCAGTTACATGGGGGGGAGCACAGATACGCAGTATTTT	CASSYMGGSTDTQYF
TRBJ2-6	few	.	TRBV2	TGTGCCACCCAGGGGATGCGGGGTGGGGCCAACGTCCTGACTTTC	CATQGMRGGANVLTF
TRBJ2-1	.	.	TRBV27	TGTGCCAGCAGTGGTTTCTACAATGAGCAGTTCTTC	CASSGFYNEQFF
TRBJ2-2	.	.	TRBV7-3	TGTGCCAGCAGCCGAGATTCCGGGGAGCTGTTTTTT	CASSRDSGELFF
TRBJ2-3	many	TRBD1	TRBV7-9	TGTGCCAGCCGGACAGGGAACACAGATACGCAGTATTTT	CASRTGNTDTQYF
TRBJ2-3	.	.	TRBV4-1	TGCGCCAGCGGGACAACTGGAGATACGCAGTATTTT	CASGTTGDTQYF
TRBJ1-1	.	.	TRBV28	TGTGCCAGCAGTTCCCTTTTGGGGGTCACTGAAGCTTTCTTT	CASSSLLGVTEAFF
TRBJ2-3	many	TRBD2	TRBV5-1	TGCGCCAGCAGCCCCCTCGGCGGGGGGGGAGATACGCAGTATTTT	CASSPLGGGGDTQYF
TRBJ1-5	many	TRBD1	TRBV19	TGTGCCAGTAGTCCACCGGACAGGGGATCTTTATATCAGCCCCAGCATTTT	CASSPPDRGSLYQPQHF
TRBJ2-5	many	TRBD1	TRBV18	TGTGCCAGCTCACCCCAAAGACAGGGAGCGCTACAAGAGACCCAGTACTTC	CASSPQRQGALQETQYF
TRBJ2-7	many	.	TRBV5-1	TGCGCCAGCAGCTTGAATCGCGGGGGCGGCTACGAGCAGTACTTC	CASSLNRGGGYEQYF
TRBJ1-6	.	.	TRBV20-1	TGCAGTGCTAGAGAACCCTCTGGCATTTCACCCCTCCACTTT	CSAREPSGISPLHF
TRBJ2-1	many	TRBD2	TRBV29-1	TGCAGCGCTGGGACTAGCGGAGGTGTTGGGCAGTTCTTC	CSAGTSGGVGQFF
TRBJ2-5	.	TRBD1	TRBV5-6	TGTGCCAGCAGCTCTCACGAAGACAGGGGTATAAGTGGGACCCAGTACTTC	CASSSHEDRGISGTQYF
TRBJ2-3	.	.	TRBV5-4	TGTGCCAGCAGCTTGGCGGGGCTAGGGGCAGATACGCAGTATTTT	CASSLAGLGADTQYF
TRBJ2-1	few	TRBD2	TRBV6-6	TGTGCCAGCAGTGATCCCGGGACTAGTAGATACAATGAGCAGTTCTTC	CASSDPGTSRYNEQFF
TRBJ1-6	few	TRBD1	TRBV6-5	TGTGCCAGCAGCACGGACAGGGATGGGAATTCACCCCTCCACTTT	CASSTDRDGNSPLHF
TRBJ2-7	many	.	TRBV27	TGTGCCAGCAGTCCCCCCTACGAGCAGTACTTC	CASSPPYEQYF
TRBJ2-7	many	.	TRBV6-2/TRBV6-3	TGTGCCAGCACCTACAAGTACGAGCAGTACTTC	CASTYKYEQYF
TRBJ1-6	many	.	TRBV30	TGTGCCTGGAGTGTACAGGATAATTCACCCCTCCACTTT	CAWSVQDNSPLHF
TRBJ2-7	few	.	TRBV4-2	TGTGCCAGCAGCCAAGAACTAGGGACTTCCCCCCACGAGCAGTACTTC	CASSQELGTSPHEQYF
TRBJ1-1	.	.	TRBV29-1	TGCAGCGTTCCCCCGTTGGTGGACACTGAAGCTTTCTTT	CSVPPLVDTEAFF
TRBJ2-5	many	TRBD2	TRBV7-2	TGTGCTAGCGGGGGTGCGTACCAAGAGACCCAGTACTTC	CASGGAYQETQYF
TRBJ2-2	many	.	TRBV7-9	TGTGCCAGCAGCTCAACTAACCATGCCTCCACCGGGGAGCTGTTTTTT	CASSSTNHASTGELFF
TRBJ1-5	many	TRBD1	TRBV7-9	TGTGCCAGCAGCGGGGGACAGGGCCACGGGCAGCCCCAGCATTTT	CASSGGQGHGQPQHF
TRBJ2-1	.	TRBD2	TRBV28	TGTGCCAGCACGGGGGGGAGGAATGAGCAGTTCTTC	CASTGGRNEQFF
TRBJ2-3	many	TRBD1	TRBV6-6	TGTGCCAGCAGTTCCCCGACAGGGGGCACAGATACGCAGTATTTT	CASSSPTGGTDTQYF
TRBJ2-5	.	TRBD1	TRBV7-2	TGTGCCAGCAGCTACGGGACAGACCAGACCCAGTACTTC	CASSYGTDQTQYF
TRBJ2-2	few	TRBD2	TRBV20-1	TGCAGTGCTAGAGAGGGGACTAGCGGGAGTAAGACCGGGGAGCTGTTTTTT	CSAREGTSGSKTGELFF
TRBJ1-5	many	.	TRBV6-2/TRBV6-3	TGTGCCAGCAGGGGACACTTGAGCAATCAGCCCCAGCATTTT	CASRGHLSNQPQHF
TRBJ2-1	few	.	TRBV7-2	TGTGCCAGCAGCTTGCTCTGGACAGAGCAGTTCTTC	CASSLLWTEQFF
TRBJ1-2	many	.	TRBV18	TGTGCCAGCTCACCGGACAGCCAAAACTATGGCTACACCTTC	CASSPDSQNYGYTF
TRBJ2-2	many	.	TRBV14	TGTGCCAGCAGCCAAGAAGGCACCGGGGAGCTGTTTTTT	CASSQEGTGELFF
TRBJ2-1	.	.	TRBV11-2	TGTGCCAGCAGCTTAGATGTCCCAGGATTATACAATGAGCAGTTCTTC	CASSLDVPGLYNEQFF
TRBJ2-1	few	TRBD1	TRBV6-5	TGTGCCAGCAGTCCAACCGCAACCGGGACAGGGCTTTACAATGAGCAGTTCTTC	CASSPTATGTGLYNEQFF
TRBJ1-1	.	TRBD1	TRBV29-1	TGCAGCGTTGCTACCCGATTGCAGGGGGCGAGAACTGAAGCTTTCTTT	CSVATRLQGARTEAFF
TRBJ2-2	many	TRBD2	TRBV12-5	TGTGCTAGTGGTTTAGAATCACTAGCGGGGAGTACCGGGGAGCTGTTTTTT	CASGLESLAGSTGELFF
TRBJ2-1	many	TRBD1	TRBV20-1	TGCAGTGCCTACGGGACAGGGAAGTTCTTC	CSAYGTGKFF
TRBJ2-1	.	.	TRBV7-2	TGTGCCAGCAGCTCATACAAGTTCTATGAGCAGTTCTTC	CASSSYKFYEQFF
TRBJ1-1	many	.	TRBV29-1	TGCAGCGTTGACACTGAAGCTTTCTTT	CSVDTEAFF
TRBJ1-3	.	.	TRBV5-1	TGCGCCAGCAGCTTGGAGGGGACATCCTCTGGAAACACCATATATTTT	CASSLEGTSSGNTIYF
TRBJ2-5	.	TRBD1	TRBV3-1	TGTGCCAGCAGTCCACAACCCACAGGGGGCGGAGGAGAGACCCAGTACTTC	CASSPQPTGGGGETQYF
TRBJ1-5	few	.	TRBV7-9	TGTGCCAGCAGCTCACAGGGTCAGCCCCAGCATTTT	CASSSQGQPQHF
TRBJ2-5	many	TRBD2	TRBV27	TGTGCCAGCAGTCCGCTGGGACTAGCGGGAGAGACCCAGTACTTC	CASSPLGLAGETQYF
TRBJ1-3	.	TRBD1	TRBV28	TGTGCCAGCAGTTTAGATCTGGGACAGGGCTCTGGAAACACCATATATTTT	CASSLDLGQGSGNTIYF
TRBJ1-6	.	.	TRBV14	TGTGCCAGCAGCACCAGCTTCTCACCCCTCCACTTT	CASSTSFSPLHF
TRBJ2-3	medium-sized	.	TRBV30	TGTGCCTGGAGTCCCGACACGGTTACGCAGTATTTT	CAWSPDTVTQYF
TRBJ1-5	.	.	TRBV15	TGTGCCACCAGCAGAGAGAGGGGCTATTACAGCAATCAGCCCCAGCATTTT	CATSRERGYYSNQPQHF
TRBJ2-2	many	.	TRBV5-4	TGTGCCAGCAGCTTGGCTAGGATTGCCACCGGGGAGCTGTTTTTT	CASSLARIATGELFF
TRBJ2-1	few	TRBD2	TRBV27	TGTGCCAGCAGTTATAAGACAGAGCGGGAGGGGCAGTTCTTC	CASSYKTEREGQFF
TRBJ2-2	.	.	TRBV7-2	TGTGCCAGCAGTTGGCTACCGAACACCGGGGAGCTGTTTTTT	CASSWLPNTGELFF
TRBJ1-3	many	.	TRBV6-2/TRBV6-3	TGTGCCAGCAGCAACGGGGGGACGAGCTCTGGAAACACCATATATTTT	CASSNGGTSSGNTIYF
TRBJ2-5	few	.	TRBV28	TGTGCCAGCACCTTAGCGGATCAAGAGACCCAGTACTTC	CASTLADQETQYF
TRBJ1-5	many	.	TRBV6-2/TRBV6-3	TGTGCCAGCAGTTACCCCCCGGGTCCGTCGGAGCCCCAGCATTTT	CASSYPPGPSEPQHF